This T cell receptor beta chain was observed in a study of cytomegalovirus exposure and HLA in healthy donors (dated by TCRdb to about 2017). In the study overall: A later analysis indicated that the 95 to 150 validation repertoires were generated on the platform also employed for the 720 or so repertoires of the first cohort. The aim of the study was to test whether cataloging public T cell receptors could identify signatures of past pathogen exposure. In addition to the first cohort of 666 subjects, a separate validation cohort of around 110 different subjects was used. High-throughput TCR immunosequencing, statistical association of individual TCRs with disease status, and machine learning were combined to predict cytomegalovirus infection status.

In the case of this clone: It has no known antigen specificity. One base away there is no much larger clone; base qualities are not given.

The protocol used for the library was the immunoSEQ multiplex PCR assay. The authors' analysis ran thus. A statistical classification framework was developed to diagnose cytomegalovirus status using the catalog of TCR beta chain sequences. TCRdb retrieved this table from immuneACCESS and kept in-frame rearrangements only. Not all clones are present; in checked studies, unresolved V genes account for under half, and no reason is known for the remainder. V, J and clone size reflect that table, while D and trimming were determined from the DNA. The sample data list about 200,000 clones, and roughly 91% of these were observed just once. 2% to 2.5% of the sample comes from the top ten. Overall study results and their limits: While some public TCRs were present in many individuals, most TCR sequences turned up only very rarely across donors. In the study, approximately 160 TCR beta chains were listed as associated with cytomegalovirus. Of the cluster scores, approximately 94% were above 0 in a later analysis, which found that TCRs clustered in the first cohort also tended to co-occur in the approximately 120 validation repertoires. The authors suggested that the approach could potentially be extended to other disease states and immunological phenotypes. The classifier was reported to diagnose cytomegalovirus status with high specificity and sensitivity in both the original cohort and the validation cohort. A later analysis lacked HLA typing for the validation cohort, so it scored co-occurrence in that cohort across all 120 or so repertoires. A few of the identified cytomegalovirus-associated TCR beta chains were confirmed in vitro to be specific for cytomegalovirus antigens.

The donors were included in the validation cohort of 100 to 150 subjects, a group kept apart from the roughly 700-subject first cohort. The specimen sequenced was PBMCs. This sequence was found in a woman under 30 in good health and CMV-seropositive.

The bases read TGCGCCAGCAGACAGCGGGTGGGTTTCAATGAGCAGTTCTTC. It specifies CASRQRVGFNEQFF. This sequence uses TRBV5-1 and TRBJ2-1, and perhaps TRBD2 as D gene, on 6 matching bases. Including cysteine and phenylalanine, the CDR3 has 14 amino acids. CDR3 DNA is the only sequence kept; it has 42 bases, read in frame from the first base. V loses 5 bases of germline sequence and J loses 6 bases, and the interval between the two ends is 15 bases. CDR1 SGHRS and CDR2 YFSETQ were looked up in the germline V gene.